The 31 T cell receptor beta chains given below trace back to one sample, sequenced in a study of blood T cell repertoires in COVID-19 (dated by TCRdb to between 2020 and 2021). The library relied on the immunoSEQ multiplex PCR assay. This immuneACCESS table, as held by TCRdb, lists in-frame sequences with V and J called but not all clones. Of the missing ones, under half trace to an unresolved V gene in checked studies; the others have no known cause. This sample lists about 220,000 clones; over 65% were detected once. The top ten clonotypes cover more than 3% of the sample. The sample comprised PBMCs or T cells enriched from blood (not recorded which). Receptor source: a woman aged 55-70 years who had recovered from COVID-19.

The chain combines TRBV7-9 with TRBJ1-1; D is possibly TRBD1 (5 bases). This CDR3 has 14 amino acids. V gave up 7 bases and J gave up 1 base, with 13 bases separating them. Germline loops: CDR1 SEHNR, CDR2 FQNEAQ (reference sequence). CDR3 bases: TGTGCCAGCATTAAGGGGAATAGGAACACTGAAGCTTTCTTT. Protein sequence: CASIKGNRNTEAFF.

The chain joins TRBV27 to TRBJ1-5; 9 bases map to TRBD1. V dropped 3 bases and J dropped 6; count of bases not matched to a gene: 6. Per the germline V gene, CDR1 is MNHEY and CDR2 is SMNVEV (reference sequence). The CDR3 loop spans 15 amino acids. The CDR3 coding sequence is TGTGCCAGCAGTTTCTCCGGGACAGGGAGTCAGCCCCAGCATTTT. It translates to CASSFSGTGSQPQHF.

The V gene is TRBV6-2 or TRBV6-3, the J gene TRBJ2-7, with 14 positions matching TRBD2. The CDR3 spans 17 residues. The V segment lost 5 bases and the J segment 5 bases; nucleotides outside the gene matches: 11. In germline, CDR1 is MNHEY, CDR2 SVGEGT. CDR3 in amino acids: CASSGGSPGLAGDEQYF. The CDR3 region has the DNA TGTGCCAGCAGTGGCGGAAGCCCGGGACTAGCGGGAGACGAGCAGTACTTC.

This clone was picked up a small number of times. This CDR3 is CASSSGQISPLHF. The DNA for the CDR3 is TGTGCCAGCAGCTCAGGACAGATATCGCCCCTCCACTTT. This chain uses TRBV5-4 with TRBJ1-6; the D gene is possibly TRBD1 (6 bases). Germline CDR1 reads SGHNT; CDR2 reads YYREEE (reference sequence). V lost 3 bases, J lost 13 bases, and 14 bases lay in between. CDR3 length equals 13 residues. The full variable domain, rest sourced from reference TRBV5-4 and TRBJ1-6, is ETGVTQSPTHLIKTRGQQVTLRCSSQSGHNTVSWYQQALGQGPQFIFQYYREEENGRGNFPPRFSGLQFPNYSSELNVNALELDDSALYLCASSSGQISPLHFGNGTRLTVT.

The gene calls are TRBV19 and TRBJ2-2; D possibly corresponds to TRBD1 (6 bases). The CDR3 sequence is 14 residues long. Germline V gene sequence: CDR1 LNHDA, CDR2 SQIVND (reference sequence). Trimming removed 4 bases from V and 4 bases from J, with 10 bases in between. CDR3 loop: CASSRTDLTGELFF. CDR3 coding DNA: TGTGCCAGTAGTAGGACAGACCTCACCGGGGAGCTGTTTTTT.

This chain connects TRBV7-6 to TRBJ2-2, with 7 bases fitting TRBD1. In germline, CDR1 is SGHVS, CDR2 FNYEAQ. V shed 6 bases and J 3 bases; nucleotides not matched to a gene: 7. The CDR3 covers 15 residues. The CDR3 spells CASSRDSPYTGELFF. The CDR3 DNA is TGTGCCAGCAGTCGGGACAGCCCCTACACCGGGGAGCTGTTTTTT.

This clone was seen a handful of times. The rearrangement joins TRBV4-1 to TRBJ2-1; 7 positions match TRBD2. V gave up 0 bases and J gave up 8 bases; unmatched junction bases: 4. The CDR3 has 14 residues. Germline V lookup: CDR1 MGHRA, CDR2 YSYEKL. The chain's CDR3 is CASSQDAGRDEQFF. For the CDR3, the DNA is TGCGCCAGCAGCCAAGATGCAGGGAGGGATGAGCAGTTCTTC.

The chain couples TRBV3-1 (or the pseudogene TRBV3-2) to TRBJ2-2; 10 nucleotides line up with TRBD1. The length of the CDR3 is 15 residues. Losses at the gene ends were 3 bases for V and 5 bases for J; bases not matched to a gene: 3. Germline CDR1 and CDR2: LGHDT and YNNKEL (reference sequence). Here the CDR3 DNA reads TGTGCCAGCAGCCAGGGACAGGGGTGGACCGGGGAGCTGTTTTTT. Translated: CASSQGQGWTGELFF.

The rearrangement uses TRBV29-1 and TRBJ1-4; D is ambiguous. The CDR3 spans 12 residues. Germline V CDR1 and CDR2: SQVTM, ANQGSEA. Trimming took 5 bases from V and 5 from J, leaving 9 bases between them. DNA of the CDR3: TGCAGCGTTTACGCGGCCAATGAAAAACTGTTTTTT. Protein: CSVYAANEKLFF.

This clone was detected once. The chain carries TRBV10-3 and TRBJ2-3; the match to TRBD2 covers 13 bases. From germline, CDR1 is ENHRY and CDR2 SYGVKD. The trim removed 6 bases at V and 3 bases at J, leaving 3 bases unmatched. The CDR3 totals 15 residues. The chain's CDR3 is CAISRTSGRTDTQYF. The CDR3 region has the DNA TGTGCCATCAGCAGGACTAGCGGGAGAACAGATACGCAGTATTTT.

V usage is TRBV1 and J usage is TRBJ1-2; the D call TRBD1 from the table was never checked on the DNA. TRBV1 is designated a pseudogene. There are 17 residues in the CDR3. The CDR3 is CTSSKTRPRGGVGGYTF. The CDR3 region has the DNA TGCACCAGCAGCAAGACCCGCCCTAGAGGGGGCGTCGGTGGCTACACCTTC.

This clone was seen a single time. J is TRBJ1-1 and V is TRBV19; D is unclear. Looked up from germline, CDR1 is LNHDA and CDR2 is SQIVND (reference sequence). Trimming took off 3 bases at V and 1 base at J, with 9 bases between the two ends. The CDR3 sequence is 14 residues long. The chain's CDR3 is CASSMRAANTEAFF. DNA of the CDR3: TGTGCCAGTAGTATGAGGGCGGCGAACACTGAAGCTTTCTTT.

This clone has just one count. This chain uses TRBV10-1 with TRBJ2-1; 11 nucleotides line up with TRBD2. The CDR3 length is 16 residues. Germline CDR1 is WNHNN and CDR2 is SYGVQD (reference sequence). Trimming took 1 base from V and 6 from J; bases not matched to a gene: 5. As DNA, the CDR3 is TGCGCCAGCAGTGAGTATGCTAGCGGGAGGCCCAATGAGCAGTTCTTC. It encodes CASSEYASGRPNEQFF.

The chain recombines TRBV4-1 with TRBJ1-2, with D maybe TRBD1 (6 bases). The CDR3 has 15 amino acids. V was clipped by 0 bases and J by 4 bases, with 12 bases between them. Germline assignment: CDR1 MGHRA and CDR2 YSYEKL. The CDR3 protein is CASSQEAGAAYGYTF. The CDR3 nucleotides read TGCGCCAGCAGCCAAGAGGCGGGGGCTGCCTATGGCTACACCTTC.

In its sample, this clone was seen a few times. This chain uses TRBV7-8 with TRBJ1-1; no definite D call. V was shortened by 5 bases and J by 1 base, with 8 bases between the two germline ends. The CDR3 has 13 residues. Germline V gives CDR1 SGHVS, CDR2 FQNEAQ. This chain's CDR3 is CASSPGRNTEAFF. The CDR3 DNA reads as TGTGCCAGCAGCCCGGGAAGGAACACTGAAGCTTTCTTT.

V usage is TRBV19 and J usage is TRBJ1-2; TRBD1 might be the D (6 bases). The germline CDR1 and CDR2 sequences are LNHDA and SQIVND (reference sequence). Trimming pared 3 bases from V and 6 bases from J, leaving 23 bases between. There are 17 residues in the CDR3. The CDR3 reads CASSIWFGQGSFDGYTF. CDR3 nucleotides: TGTGCCAGTAGTATTTGGTTCGGTCAGGGGAGTTTTGATGGCTACACCTTC.

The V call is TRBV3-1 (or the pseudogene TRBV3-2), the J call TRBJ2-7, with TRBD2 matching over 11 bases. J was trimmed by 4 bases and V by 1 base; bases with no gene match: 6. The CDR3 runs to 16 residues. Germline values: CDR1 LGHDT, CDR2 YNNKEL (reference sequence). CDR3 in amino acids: CASSQVLAGGPYEQYF. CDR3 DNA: TGTGCCAGCAGCCAAGTCCTAGCGGGAGGACCATACGAGCAGTACTTC.

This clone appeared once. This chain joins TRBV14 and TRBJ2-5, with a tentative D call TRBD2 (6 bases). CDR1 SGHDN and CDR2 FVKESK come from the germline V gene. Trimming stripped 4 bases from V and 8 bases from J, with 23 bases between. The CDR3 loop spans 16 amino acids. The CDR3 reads CASSRTGRRVPITQYF. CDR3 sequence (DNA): TGTGCCAGCAGCCGAACCGGACGGAGGGTGCCTATAACCCAGTACTTC.

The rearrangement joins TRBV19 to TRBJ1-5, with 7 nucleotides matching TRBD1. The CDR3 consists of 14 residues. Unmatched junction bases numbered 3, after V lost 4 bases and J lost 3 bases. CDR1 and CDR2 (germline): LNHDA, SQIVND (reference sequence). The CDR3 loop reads CASSTGQHNQPQHF. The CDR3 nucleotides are TGTGCCAGTAGTACGGGACAGCACAATCAGCCCCAGCATTTT.

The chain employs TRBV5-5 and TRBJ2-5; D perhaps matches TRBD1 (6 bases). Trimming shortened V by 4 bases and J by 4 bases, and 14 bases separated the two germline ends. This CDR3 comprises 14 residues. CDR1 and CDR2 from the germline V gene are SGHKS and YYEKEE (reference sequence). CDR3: CASSGGEWGETQYF. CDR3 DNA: TGTGCCAGCAGCGGGGGCGAGTGGGGAGAGACCCAGTACTTC.

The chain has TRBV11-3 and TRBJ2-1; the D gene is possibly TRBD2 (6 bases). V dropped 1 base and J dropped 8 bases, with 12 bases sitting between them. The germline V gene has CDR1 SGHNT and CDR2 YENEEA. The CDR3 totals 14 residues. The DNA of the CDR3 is TGTGCCAGCAGCTTAGCTAGCGAGAGTCATGAGCAGTTCTTC. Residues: CASSLASESHEQFF. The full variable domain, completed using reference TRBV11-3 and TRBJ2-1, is EAGVVQSPRYKIIEKKQPVAFWCNPISGHNTLYWYLQNLGQGPELLIRYENEEAVDDSQLPKDRFSAERLKGVDSTLKIQPAELGDSAVYLCASSLASESHEQFFGPGTRLTVL.

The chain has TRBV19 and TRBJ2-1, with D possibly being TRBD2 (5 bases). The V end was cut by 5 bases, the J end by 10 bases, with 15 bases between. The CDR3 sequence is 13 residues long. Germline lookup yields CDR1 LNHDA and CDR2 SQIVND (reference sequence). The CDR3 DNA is TGTGCCAGTAGTCCACGGGGAGCGGCGGAGCAGTTCTTC. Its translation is CASSPRGAAEQFF.

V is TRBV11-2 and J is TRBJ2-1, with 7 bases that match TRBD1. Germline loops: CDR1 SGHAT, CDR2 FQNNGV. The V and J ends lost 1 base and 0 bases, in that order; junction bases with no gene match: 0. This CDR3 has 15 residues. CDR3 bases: TGTGCCAGCAGCTTAGCAGGGGGCTCCTACAATGAGCAGTTCTTC. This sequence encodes CASSLAGGSYNEQFF. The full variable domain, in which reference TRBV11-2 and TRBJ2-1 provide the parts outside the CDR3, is EAGVAQSPRYKIIEKRQSVAFWCNPISGHATLYWYQQILGQGPKLLIQFQNNGVVDDSQLPKDRFSAERLKGVDSTLKIQPAKLEDSAVYLCASSLAGGSYNEQFFGPGTRLTVL.

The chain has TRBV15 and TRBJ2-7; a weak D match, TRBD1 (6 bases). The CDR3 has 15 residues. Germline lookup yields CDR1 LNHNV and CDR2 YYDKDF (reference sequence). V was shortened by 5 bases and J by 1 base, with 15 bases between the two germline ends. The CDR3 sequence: CATSGPGTKSYEQYF. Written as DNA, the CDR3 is TGTGCCACCAGCGGCCCCGGGACAAAATCCTACGAGCAGTACTTC.

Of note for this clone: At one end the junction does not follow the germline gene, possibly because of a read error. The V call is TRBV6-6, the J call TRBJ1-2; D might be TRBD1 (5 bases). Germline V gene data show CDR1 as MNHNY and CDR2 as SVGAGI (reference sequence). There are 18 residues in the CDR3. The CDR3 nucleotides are TGTGCCAGCAGTCTGTCTCGGGACTTAGCTTACTTTAACTATGGCTATACCTTC. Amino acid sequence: CASSLSRDLAYFNYGYTF.

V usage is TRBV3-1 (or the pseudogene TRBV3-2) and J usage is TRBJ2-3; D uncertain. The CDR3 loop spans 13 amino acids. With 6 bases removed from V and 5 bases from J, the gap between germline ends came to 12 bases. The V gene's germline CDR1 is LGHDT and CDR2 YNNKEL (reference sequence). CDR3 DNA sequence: TGTGCCAGCAGATGGAGTGTTGGAGATACGCAGTATTTT. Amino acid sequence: CASRWSVGDTQYF.

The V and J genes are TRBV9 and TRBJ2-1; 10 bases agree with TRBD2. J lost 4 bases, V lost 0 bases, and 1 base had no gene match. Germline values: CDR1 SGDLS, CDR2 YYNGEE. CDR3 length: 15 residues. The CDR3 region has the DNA TGTGCCAGCAGCGTAGGAGCGGGAGGGTACAATGAGCAGTTCTTC. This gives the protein CASSVGAGGYNEQFF.

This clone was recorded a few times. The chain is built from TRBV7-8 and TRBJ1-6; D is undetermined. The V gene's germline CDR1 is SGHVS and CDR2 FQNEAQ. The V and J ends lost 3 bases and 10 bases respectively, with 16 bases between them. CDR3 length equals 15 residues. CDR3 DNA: TGTGCCAGCAGCTTCGTCAGGACCCGCGGGTCACCCCTCCACTTT. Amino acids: CASSFVRTRGSPLHF. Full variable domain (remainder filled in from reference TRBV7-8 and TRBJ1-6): GAGVSQSPRYKVAKRGQDVALRCDPISGHVSLFWYQQALGQGPEFLTYFQNEAQLDKSGLPSDRFFAERPEGSVSTLKIQRTQQEDSAVYLCASSFVRTRGSPLHFGNGTRLTVT.

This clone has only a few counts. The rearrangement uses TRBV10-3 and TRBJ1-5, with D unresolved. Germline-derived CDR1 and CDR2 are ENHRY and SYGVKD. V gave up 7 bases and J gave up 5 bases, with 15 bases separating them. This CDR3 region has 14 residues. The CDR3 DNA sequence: TGTGCCATCAAGGACCCCGGGGTGGATCAGCCCCAGCATTTT. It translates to CAIKDPGVDQPQHF.

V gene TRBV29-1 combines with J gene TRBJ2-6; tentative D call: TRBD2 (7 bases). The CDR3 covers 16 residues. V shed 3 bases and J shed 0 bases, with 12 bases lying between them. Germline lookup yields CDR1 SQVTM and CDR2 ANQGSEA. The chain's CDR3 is CSVDGGGGSGANVLTF. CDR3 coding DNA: TGCAGCGTTGATGGGGGAGGGGGCTCTGGGGCCAACGTCCTGACTTTC.

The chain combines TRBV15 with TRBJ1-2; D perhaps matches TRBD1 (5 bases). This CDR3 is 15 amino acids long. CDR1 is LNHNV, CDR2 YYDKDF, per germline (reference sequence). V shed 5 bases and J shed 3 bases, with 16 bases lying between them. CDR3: CATSLTVTGDYGYTF. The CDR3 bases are TGTGCCACCAGCTTGACAGTTACGGGGGACTATGGCTACACCTTC.